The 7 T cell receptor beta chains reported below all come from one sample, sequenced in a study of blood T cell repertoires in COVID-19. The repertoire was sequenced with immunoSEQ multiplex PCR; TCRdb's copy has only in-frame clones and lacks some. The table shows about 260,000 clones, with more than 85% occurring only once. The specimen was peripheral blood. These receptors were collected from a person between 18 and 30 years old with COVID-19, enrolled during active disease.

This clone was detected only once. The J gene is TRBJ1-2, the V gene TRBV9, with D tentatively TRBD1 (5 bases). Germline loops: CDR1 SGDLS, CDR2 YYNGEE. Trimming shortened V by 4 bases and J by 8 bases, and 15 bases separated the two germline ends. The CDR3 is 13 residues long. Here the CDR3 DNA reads TGTGCCAGCAGCCCCAGTATGGGGCAAGGCTACACCTTC. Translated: CASSPSMGQGYTF.

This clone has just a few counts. The CDR3 sequence: CASSLGDGQGLTNEKLFF. In DNA, the CDR3 is TGTGCCAGCAGCTTGGGTGATGGGCAGGGGTTAACTAATGAAAAACTGTTTTTT. The gene calls are TRBV5-6 and TRBJ1-4; perhaps TRBD1 as D (6 bases). The CDR3 sequence is 18 residues long. The germline V gene encodes CDR1 SGHDT and CDR2 YYEEEE. Deletions cut 0 bases from V and 1 base from J, with 16 bases between.

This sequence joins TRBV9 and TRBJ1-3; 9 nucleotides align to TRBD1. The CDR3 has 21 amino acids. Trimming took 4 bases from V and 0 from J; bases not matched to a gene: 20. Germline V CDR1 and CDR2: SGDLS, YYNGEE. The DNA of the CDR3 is TGTGCCAGCAGCTTTCCAGGTCGGGGGACAGGGCCCACCAGCTCTGGAAACACCATATATTTT. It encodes CASSFPGRGTGPTSSGNTIYF.

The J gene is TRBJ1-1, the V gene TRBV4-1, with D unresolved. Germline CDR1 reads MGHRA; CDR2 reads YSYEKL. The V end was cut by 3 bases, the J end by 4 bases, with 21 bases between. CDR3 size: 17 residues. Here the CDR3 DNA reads TGCGCCAGCAGCCAGGCCGATTTATTCTCATCATTCACTGAAGCTTTCTTT. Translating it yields CASSQADLFSSFTEAFF.

The CDR3 nucleotides read TGTGCCAGCAGCCGCGAACTACCGGACAGGGCGCGTGAAAAACTGTTTTTT. Translating it yields CASSRELPDRAREKLFF. V usage is TRBV6-2 or TRBV6-3 and J usage is TRBJ1-4; TRBD1 matches at 8 bases. J lost 7 bases, V lost 6 bases, and 16 bases had no gene match. There are 17 residues in the CDR3. Germline-derived CDR1 and CDR2 are MNHEY and SVGEGT.

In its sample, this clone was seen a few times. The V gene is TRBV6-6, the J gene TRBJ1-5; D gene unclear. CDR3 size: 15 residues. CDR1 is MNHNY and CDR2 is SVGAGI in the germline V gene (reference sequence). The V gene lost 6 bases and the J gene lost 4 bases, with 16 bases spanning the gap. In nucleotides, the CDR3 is TGTGCCAGCAGCTCACAAGGAAGAGGAAATCAGCCCCAGCATTTT. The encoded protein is CASSSQGRGNQPQHF.

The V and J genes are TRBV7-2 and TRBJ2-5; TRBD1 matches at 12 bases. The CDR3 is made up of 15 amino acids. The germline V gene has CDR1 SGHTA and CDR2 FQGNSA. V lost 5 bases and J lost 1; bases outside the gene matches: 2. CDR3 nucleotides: TGTGCCAGCAGCCGGGACAGGGGGCCCCAAGAGACCCAGTACTTC. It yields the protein CASSRDRGPQETQYF.